The rows below give T cell receptor beta chains drawn from one sample of a study of blood T cell repertoires in COVID-19. Profiled with immunoSEQ multiplex PCR; TCRdb holds only in-frame clones, not every one. Seen here are tens of thousands of clones, more than 85% observed once, and the top ten hold approximately 4.7%. The sample was peripheral blood. The receptors were gathered from a human donor in a cohort sampled during active COVID-19. The CDR3 runs from the conserved cysteine through the conserved F or W. The order of the fields is CDR3 protein, V gene, J gene.

CDR3aa: CASSNTGPGNQPQHF
v_gene: TRBV5-4
j_gene: TRBJ1-5

CDR3aa: CASGLATGTPNTGELFF
v_gene: TRBV12-5
j_gene: TRBJ2-2

CDR3aa: CASSEGLGSIQYF
v_gene: TRBV2
j_gene: TRBJ2-4

CDR3aa: CASSLTGSNYGYTF
v_gene: TRBV28
j_gene: TRBJ1-2

CDR3aa: CASSWGEETQYF
v_gene: TRBV6-2/TRBV6-3
j_gene: TRBJ2-5

CDR3aa: CSVAIAGGVGYTF
v_gene: TRBV29-1
j_gene: TRBJ1-2

CDR3aa: CASSLTGTVNTEAFF
v_gene: TRBV11-3
j_gene: TRBJ1-1

CDR3aa: CASSWTGPSSYEQYF
v_gene: TRBV2
j_gene: TRBJ2-7

CDR3aa: CASSQTLTGTSARRQETQYF
v_gene: TRBV4-2
j_gene: TRBJ2-5

CDR3aa: CASSYRDQPQHF
v_gene: TRBV2
j_gene: TRBJ1-5

CDR3aa: CASSLAPSRTSGRRNEQFF
v_gene: TRBV7-6
j_gene: TRBJ2-1

CDR3aa: CASSLVNTGVSYNSPLHF
v_gene: TRBV7-8
j_gene: TRBJ1-6

CDR3aa: CASSFSGYEQYF
v_gene: TRBV12-3/TRBV12-4
j_gene: TRBJ2-7

CDR3aa: CASSFGTTNTGELFF
v_gene: TRBV5-1
j_gene: TRBJ2-2

CDR3aa: CASSSMDRGHRNEQFF
v_gene: TRBV6-5
j_gene: TRBJ2-1

CDR3aa: CASSPVNRVSEKLFF
v_gene: TRBV18
j_gene: TRBJ1-4

CDR3aa: CANRGLGTEAFF
v_gene: TRBV7-2
j_gene: TRBJ1-1

CDR3aa: CASSLLDSGNTIYF
v_gene: TRBV5-4
j_gene: TRBJ1-3

CDR3aa: CASSILYTPDYEQYF
v_gene: TRBV19
j_gene: TRBJ2-7

CDR3aa: CAIPGQNKRTQYF
v_gene: TRBV11-2
j_gene: TRBJ2-5

CDR3aa: CASSKGQISTDTQYF
v_gene: TRBV5-5
j_gene: TRBJ2-3

CDR3aa: CSGEGGGKMNTEAFF
v_gene: TRBV29-1
j_gene: TRBJ1-1

CDR3aa: CASSLTGTFQETQYF
v_gene: TRBV27
j_gene: TRBJ2-5

CDR3aa: CASSSMTISYNEQFF
v_gene: TRBV5-6
j_gene: TRBJ2-1

CDR3aa: CAISAGGPNQPQHF
v_gene: TRBV10-3
j_gene: TRBJ1-5

CDR3aa: CASSGSHTEAFF
v_gene: TRBV27
j_gene: TRBJ1-1

CDR3aa: CASSPAEEQFF
v_gene: TRBV18
j_gene: TRBJ2-1

CDR3aa: CASSQEGLASGELFF
v_gene: TRBV4-1
j_gene: TRBJ2-2

CDR3aa: CASSVARGGEAGELFF
v_gene: TRBV9
j_gene: TRBJ2-2

CDR3aa: CASSLAGDRGTEAFF
v_gene: TRBV5-1
j_gene: TRBJ1-1

CDR3aa: CASSLTVPAGANVLTF
v_gene: TRBV27
j_gene: TRBJ2-6

CDR3aa: CASSRTDSNTEAFF
v_gene: TRBV4-1
j_gene: TRBJ1-1

CDR3aa: CASSQEWRSSYNEQFF
v_gene: TRBV4-2
j_gene: TRBJ2-1

CDR3aa: CASTIDRAYEQYF
v_gene: TRBV28
j_gene: TRBJ2-7

CDR3aa: CASSFAGQTRNEQFF
v_gene: TRBV28
j_gene: TRBJ2-1

CDR3aa: CASSHPTGAKTQHF
v_gene: TRBV4-1
j_gene: TRBJ1-5

CDR3aa: CASSLWGGRNEQFF
v_gene: TRBV4-1
j_gene: TRBJ2-1

CDR3aa: CASSLLEIYGYTF
v_gene: TRBV28
j_gene: TRBJ1-2

CDR3aa: CASSSRTPLRGYTF
v_gene: TRBV7-8
j_gene: TRBJ1-2

CDR3aa: CASSRRLEDGELFF
v_gene: TRBV11-3
j_gene: TRBJ2-2

CDR3aa: CATREGTSTDTQYF
v_gene: TRBV15
j_gene: TRBJ2-3